The source of this T cell receptor beta chain is a study of PD-L1 blockade in urothelial cancer. The sample holds one count of this clone. CDR1 and CDR2 from the germline V gene are SNHLY and FYNNEI. The V end was cut by 6 bases, the J end by 1 base, with 12 bases between. CDR3 length: 14 amino acids. TCRdb's table, derived via immunoSEQ multiplex PCR, lists solely in-frame clones and lacks some. The sample comprises about 120,000 clones, 80% to 90% of which are singletons, and more than 1.5% rests with the top ten. The time point here: peripheral blood 6 weeks after treatment start. The starting material was PBMCs, obtained around atezolizumab (anti-PD-L1) treatment. This sequence was found in a man aged 55 to 70 with urothelial cancer. The chain recombines TRBV2 with TRBJ1-1, with D maybe TRBD1 (6 bases). The CDR3 protein is CASSSGTPNTEAFF. CDR3 sequence (DNA): TGTGCCAGCAGCTCCGGGACACCGAACACTGAAGCTTTCTTT.